The source of this TCR beta chain is a study of CXCR3-negative and CXCR3-positive naive CD8 T cells. General study findings and limits: Comparably high diversity was seen in both naive subsets, and much lower diversity in memory CD8+ cells.

Note on this clonotype: What it binds is unknown.

The study made its TRB cDNA libraries by 5' RACE, adding UMI labels. No DNA is given; TCRdb re-called the 5' RACE reads and lists each CDR3 protein once. Its clone listing holds approximately 49,000 distinct CDR3 sequences. Germline CDR1 is LGHNA and CDR2 is YSLEER. The CDR3 is 17 residues long. This TCR was sampled from a human donor in good health. Some clones in this sample may be carry-over from other donors' samples. The genes are TRBV4-3 and TRBJ1-4; the D call from TCRdb, TRBD1, cannot be confirmed without DNA. The sequencing input was memory CD8+ T cells from blood. The CDR3 sequence: CASSPFGQGATNEKLFF.